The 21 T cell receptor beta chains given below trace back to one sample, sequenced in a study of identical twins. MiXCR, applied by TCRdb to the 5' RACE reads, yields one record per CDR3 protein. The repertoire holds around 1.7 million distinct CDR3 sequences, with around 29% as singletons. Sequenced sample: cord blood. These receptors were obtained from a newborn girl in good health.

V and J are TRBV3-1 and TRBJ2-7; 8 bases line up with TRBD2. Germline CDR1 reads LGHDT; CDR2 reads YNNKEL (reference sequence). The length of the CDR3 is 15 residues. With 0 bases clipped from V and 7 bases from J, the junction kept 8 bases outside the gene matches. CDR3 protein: CASSQDLATGGEQYF. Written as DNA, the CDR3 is TGTGCCAGCAGCCAAGATTTGGCTACGGGAGGGGAGCAGTACTTC.

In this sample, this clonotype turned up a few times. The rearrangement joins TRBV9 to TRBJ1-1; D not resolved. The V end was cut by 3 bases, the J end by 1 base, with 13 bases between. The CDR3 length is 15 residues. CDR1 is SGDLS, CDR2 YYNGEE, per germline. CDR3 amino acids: CASSALRSGNTEAFF. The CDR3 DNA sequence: TGTGCCAGCAGCGCCCTGCGTTCGGGGAACACTGAAGCTTTCTTT. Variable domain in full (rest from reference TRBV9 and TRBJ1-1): DSGVTQTPKHLITATGQRVTLRCSPRSGDLSVYWYQQSLDQGLQFLIQYYNGEERAKGNILERFSAQQFPDLHSELNLSSLELGDSALYFCASSALRSGNTEAFFGQGTRLTVV.

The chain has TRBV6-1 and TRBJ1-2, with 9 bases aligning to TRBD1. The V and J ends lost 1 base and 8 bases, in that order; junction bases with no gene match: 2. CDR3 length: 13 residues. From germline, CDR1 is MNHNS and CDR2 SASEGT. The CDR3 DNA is TGTGCCAGCAGTGAAGAGGGACAGGGAGGCTACACCTTC. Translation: CASSEEGQGGYTF.

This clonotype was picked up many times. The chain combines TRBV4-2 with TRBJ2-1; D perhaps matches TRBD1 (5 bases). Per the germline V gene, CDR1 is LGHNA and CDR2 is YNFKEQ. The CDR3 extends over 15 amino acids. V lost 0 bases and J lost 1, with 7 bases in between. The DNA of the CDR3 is TGTGCCAGCAGCCAAGAGTCAGGGTCCTACAATGAGCAGTTCTTC. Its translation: CASSQESGSYNEQFF.

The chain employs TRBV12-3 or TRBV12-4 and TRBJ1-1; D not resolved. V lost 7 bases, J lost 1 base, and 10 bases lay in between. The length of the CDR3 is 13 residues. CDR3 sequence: CASTPWGNTEAFF. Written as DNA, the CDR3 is TGTGCCAGCACTCCGTGGGGGAACACTGAAGCTTTCTTT.

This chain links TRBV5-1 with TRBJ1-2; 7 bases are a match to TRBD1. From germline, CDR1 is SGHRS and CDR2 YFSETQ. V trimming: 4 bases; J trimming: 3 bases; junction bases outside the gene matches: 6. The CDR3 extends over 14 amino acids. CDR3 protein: CASSGPGTDYGYTF. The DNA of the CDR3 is TGCGCCAGCAGCGGACCCGGGACAGACTATGGCTACACCTTC.

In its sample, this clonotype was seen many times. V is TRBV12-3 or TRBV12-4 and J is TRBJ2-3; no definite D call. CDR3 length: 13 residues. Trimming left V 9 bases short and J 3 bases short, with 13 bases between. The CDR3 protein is CASRVSGTDTQYF. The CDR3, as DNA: TGTGCCAGTCGGGTCAGTGGGACAGATACGCAGTATTTT.

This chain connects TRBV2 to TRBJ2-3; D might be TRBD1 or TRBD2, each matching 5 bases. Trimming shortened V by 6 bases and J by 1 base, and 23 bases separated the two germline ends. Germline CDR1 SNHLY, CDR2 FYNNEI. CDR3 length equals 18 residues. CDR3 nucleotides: TGTGCCAGCAGGGGGGTCCCTCTGGCCCTTTCGCGCACAGATACGCAGTATTTT. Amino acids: CASRGVPLALSRTDTQYF. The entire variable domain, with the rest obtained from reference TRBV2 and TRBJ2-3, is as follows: EPEVTQTPSHQVTQMGQEVILRCVPISNHLYFYWYRQILGQKVEFLVSFYNNEISEKSEIFDDQFSVERPDGSNFTLKIRSTKLEDSAMYFCASRGVPLALSRTDTQYFGPGTRLTVL.

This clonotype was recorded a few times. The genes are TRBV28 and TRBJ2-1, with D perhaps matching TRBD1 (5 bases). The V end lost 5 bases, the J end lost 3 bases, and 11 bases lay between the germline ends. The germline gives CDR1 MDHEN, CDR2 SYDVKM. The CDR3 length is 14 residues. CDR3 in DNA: TGTGCCAGCAGTAGCCCGGACAACTACAATGAGCAGTTCTTC. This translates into CASSSPDNYNEQFF.

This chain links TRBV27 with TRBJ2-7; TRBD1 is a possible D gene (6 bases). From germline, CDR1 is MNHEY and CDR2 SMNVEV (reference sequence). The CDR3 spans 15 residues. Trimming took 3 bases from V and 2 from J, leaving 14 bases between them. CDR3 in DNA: TGTGCCAGCAGTTTCAGAGGACAGAGCCCCTACGAGCAGTACTTC. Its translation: CASSFRGQSPYEQYF.

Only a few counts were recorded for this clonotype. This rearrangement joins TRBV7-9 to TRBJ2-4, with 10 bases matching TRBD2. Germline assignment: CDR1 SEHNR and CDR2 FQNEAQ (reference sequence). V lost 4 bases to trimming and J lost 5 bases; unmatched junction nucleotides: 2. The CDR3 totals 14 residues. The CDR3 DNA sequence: TGTGCCAGCAGCTCTAGCGGGAGACAAAACATTCAGTACTTC. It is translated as CASSSSGRQNIQYF.

CDR3 nucleotide sequence: TGCGCCAGCAGCTTGCGCGCTAGCGGGGGCCAAGAGACCCAGTACTTC. As protein: CASSLRASGGQETQYF. V gene TRBV5-1 combines with J gene TRBJ2-5, with TRBD2 matching over 10 bases. The germline gives CDR1 SGHRS, CDR2 YFSETQ. The CDR3 consists of 16 residues. V gave up 1 base and J gave up 1 base; unmatched junction bases: 4.

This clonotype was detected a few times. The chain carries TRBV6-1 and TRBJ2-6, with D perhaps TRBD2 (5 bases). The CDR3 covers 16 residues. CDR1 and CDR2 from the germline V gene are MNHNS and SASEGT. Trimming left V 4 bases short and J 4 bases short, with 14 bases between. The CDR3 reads CASSVISGSGANVLTF. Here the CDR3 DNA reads TGTGCCAGCAGTGTCATATCTGGGAGCGGGGCCAACGTCCTGACTTTC.

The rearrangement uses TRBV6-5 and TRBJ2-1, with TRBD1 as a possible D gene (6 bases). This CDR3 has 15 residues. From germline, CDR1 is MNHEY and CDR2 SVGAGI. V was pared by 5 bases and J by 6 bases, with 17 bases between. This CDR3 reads CASSPTPLTGNEQFF. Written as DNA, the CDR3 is TGTGCCAGCAGTCCCACCCCGTTGACAGGCAATGAGCAGTTCTTC.

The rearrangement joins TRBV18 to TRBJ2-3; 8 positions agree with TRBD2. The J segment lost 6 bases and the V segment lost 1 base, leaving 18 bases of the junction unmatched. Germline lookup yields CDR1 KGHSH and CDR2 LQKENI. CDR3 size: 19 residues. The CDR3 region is CASSPRVLAGTRPRDTQYF. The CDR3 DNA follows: TGTGCCAGCTCACCACGGGTCCTTGCCGGGACTAGGCCTCGGGATACGCAGTATTTT.

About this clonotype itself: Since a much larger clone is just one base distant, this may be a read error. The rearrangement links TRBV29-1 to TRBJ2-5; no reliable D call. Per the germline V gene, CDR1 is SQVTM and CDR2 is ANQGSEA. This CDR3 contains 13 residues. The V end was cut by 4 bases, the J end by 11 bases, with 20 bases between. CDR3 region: CSVAQVSYNEQYF. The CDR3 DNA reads TGCAGCGTTGCCCAGGTTTCCTACAATGAGCAGTACTTC.

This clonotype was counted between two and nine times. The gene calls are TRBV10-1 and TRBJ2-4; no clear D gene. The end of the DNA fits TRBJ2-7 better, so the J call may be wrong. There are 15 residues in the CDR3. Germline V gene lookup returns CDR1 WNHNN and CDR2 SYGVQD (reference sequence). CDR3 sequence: CASSDGGPSLNEQYF. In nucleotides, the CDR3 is TGCGCCAGCAGTGACGGTGGGCCCTCTCTGAACGAGCAGTACTTC.

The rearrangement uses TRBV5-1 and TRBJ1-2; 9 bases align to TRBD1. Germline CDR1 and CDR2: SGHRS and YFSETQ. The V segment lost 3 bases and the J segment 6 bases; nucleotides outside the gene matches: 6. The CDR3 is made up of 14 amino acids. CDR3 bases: TGCGCCAGCAGCTCGGGGACAGGGATCGATGGCTACACCTTC. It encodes CASSSGTGIDGYTF.

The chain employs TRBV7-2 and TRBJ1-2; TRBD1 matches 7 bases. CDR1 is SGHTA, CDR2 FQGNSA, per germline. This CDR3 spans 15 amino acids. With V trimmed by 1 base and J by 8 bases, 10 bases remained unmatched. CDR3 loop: CASSLDTTGAWGYTF. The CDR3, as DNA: TGTGCCAGCAGCTTAGATACTACAGGGGCCTGGGGCTACACCTTC.

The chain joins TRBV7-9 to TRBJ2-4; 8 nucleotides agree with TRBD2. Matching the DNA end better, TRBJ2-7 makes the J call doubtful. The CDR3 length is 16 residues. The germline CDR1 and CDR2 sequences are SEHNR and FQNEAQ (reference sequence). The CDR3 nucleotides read TGTGCCAGCAGCCCCCCTAGACCGGGAGGGGAGTACGAGCAGTACTTC. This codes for CASSPPRPGGEYEQYF.

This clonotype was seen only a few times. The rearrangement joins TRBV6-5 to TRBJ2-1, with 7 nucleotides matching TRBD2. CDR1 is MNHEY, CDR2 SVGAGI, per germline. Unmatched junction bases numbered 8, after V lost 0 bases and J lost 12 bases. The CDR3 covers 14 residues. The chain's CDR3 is CASSYSNGASGQFF. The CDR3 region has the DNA TGTGCCAGCAGTTACTCGAACGGCGCTAGCGGGCAGTTCTTC.